This T cell receptor beta chain was sequenced for a study of vaccination effects on CD4 cells after COVID-19 (dated by TCRdb to the early 2020s). In terms of the full investigation: Each participant got two doses of an mRNA SARS-CoV-2 vaccine, either BNT162b2 or mRNA-1273. The study compared SARS-CoV-2 spike-specific CD4+ TCR repertoires before and after mRNA vaccination in COVID-19 convalescent patients and infection-naive vaccine recipients. A total of some eleven COVID-19 convalescent patients and several SARS-CoV-2-naive healthy vaccine recipients were included in the full study. Cultures from other donors in the study were sequenced with the Oncomine TCR Beta short-read assay on an Illumina iSeq 100. General conclusions and limits of the study: Among healthy vaccine recipients, nearly all vaccine-induced clones were SARS-CoV-2 mono-reactive, and only 1 of 255 was cross-reactive with common cold coronaviruses. Both infection-induced and vaccine-induced clones contracted markedly at late post-vaccination timepoints, which is consistent with waning T cell responses. Only a small number of convalescent patients were included, and no early post-infection timepoints were available, which limited the study.

In the ViraFEST assay, PBMC were stimulated with viral peptide pools, and antigen-specific CD4+ T cell clonotypes were then identified by expansion using TCR sequencing. After roughly 11 days of culture, CD4+ T cells were isolated with the EasySep CD4+ T cell isolation kit. The absence of prior SARS-CoV-2 infection in healthy vaccine recipients was confirmed by negative nucleocapsid antibodies before and after vaccination. Approximately 2 million PBMC per well were cultured with approximately 10 ug/ml peptides in IMDM containing about 5% human AB serum, roughly 9.5 IU/ml IL-2 and gentamicin. On days 3 and 7, half of the culture medium was replaced with fresh IL-2-containing medium. Unless noted otherwise, every peptide stimulation condition was grown in triplicate wells. Using Ficoll-Paque Plus gradient centrifugation, PBMC were separated from whole blood and then either used fresh or cryopreserved at -140C. The overlapping peptide pools covered the spike proteins of SARS-CoV-2 as well as those of the common cold coronaviruses HCoV-NL63, HCoV-OC43 and HCoV-229E. The QIAamp micro DNA kit was used to extract genomic DNA from the cultured CD4+ T cells.

Library preparation was by the immunoSEQ multiplex PCR assay. DNA from the CD4+ T cells that had been cultured and isolated underwent TCR beta CDR3 sequencing. The paper's data handling went like this. Non-productive TCR sequences were discarded, and reads were trimmed to the CDR3 region, with only CDR3s of 7 or more amino acids retained. Antigen-specific clonotypes were identified with the MANAFEST web app by comparing expansion in peptide wells against reference cultures. To be called positive, a clone needed expansion at FDR<0.05 compared with the reference and with all other wells, an odds ratio greater than 5, and a frequency greater than 0.1% in two replicate wells. A clonotype was defined as cross-reactive if the clonotype was significantly expanded both in SARS-CoV-2 spike wells and in at least one common cold coronavirus spike condition. Levenshtein distance calculated with the stringdist R package was used to assess CDR3 similarity, and unrooted trees were constructed with ape in R 3.6.1. Drawn from immuneACCESS, this table holds only the in-frame rearrangements with V and J called that TCRdb kept. Clones are partly lost; checked studies trace under half to an unresolved V gene and leave the rest unexplained. Clonal size and the V and J genes are those of that table, whereas D and trimming came from the DNA. This sample lists approximately 82,000 clones; roughly 74% were detected once. Approximately 1.5% of the sample lies in the top ten.

CDR1 SNHLY and CDR2 FYNNEI are derived from the germline V gene. The CDR3, from cysteine to phenylalanine, totals 13 residues. The only DNA kept is the CDR3, 39 bases in frame from the first base. Trimming removed 7 bases from V and 6 bases from J; the gene matches leave 4 bases unexplained. Remarks on this clone: The antigen it binds to is not known. No qualities accompany the bases; no much larger clone lies one base away.

The chain was built from TRBV2 and TRBJ1-4, with 8 central nucleotides matching TRBD1. The origin of this receptor is a human donor who received a COVID-19 vaccine. The sample consisted of CD4+ T cells from PBMCs cultured with HCoV-229E spike peptides, taken before COVID-19 vaccination. What the cell subset or site label conveys for this sample: HCoV-229E spike overlapping peptide pool stimulation. The sequenced DNA: TGTGCCAGCACCCTGGACAGGGATGAAAAACTGTTTTTT. Its protein is CASTLDRDEKLFF.